The 27 T cell receptor beta chains given below trace back to one sample, sequenced in a study of shared clonotypes between healthy human individuals. TCRdb's copy holds only in-frame clones and misses some; the assay was immunoSEQ multiplex PCR. The sample lists millions of clones, over 85% occurring once. Sequenced sample: naive CD4+ T cells sorted from blood. Stated subset: CD45RA+ positively selected. Receptor source: a man between 18 and 29 years old in good health.

This rearrangement joins TRBV29-1 to TRBJ2-5; TRBD2 might be the D (5 bases). With the DNA end fitting TRBJ2-7 better, the J assignment may be wrong. Germline values: CDR1 SQVTM, CDR2 ANQGSEA. This CDR3 contains 13 residues. The CDR3 loop is CSVEVTGTYEQYF. Written as DNA, the CDR3 is TGCAGCGTTGAAGTCACGGGAACCTACGAGCAGTACTTC.

This rearrangement joins TRBV4-1 to TRBJ2-4, with D perhaps matching TRBD1 or TRBD2 (5 bases each). The CDR3 is made up of 15 amino acids. Trimming took 3 bases from V and 6 from J, leaving 15 bases between them. Per the germline V gene, CDR1 is MGHRA and CDR2 is YSYEKL. This CDR3 reads CASSQGLEGRNIQYF. The DNA for the CDR3 is TGCGCCAGCAGCCAGGGGCTAGAGGGTCGAAACATTCAGTACTTC.

The chain carries TRBV5-3 and TRBJ2-2; 8 positions match TRBD2. TRBV5-3 is labeled an ORF, and its function is uncertain. CDR3 length: 15 residues. The trim removed 5 bases at V and 4 bases at J, leaving 7 bases unmatched. The CDR3 nucleotides read TGTGCCAGAAGTGAATGGAGCGGGGGCACCGGGGAGCTGTTTTTT. It encodes CARSEWSGGTGELFF.

The CDR3 sequence: CASSIAAGTAYEQYF. The DNA of the CDR3 is TGTGCCAGTAGTATCGCGGCGGGAACGGCCTACGAGCAGTACTTC. The gene calls are TRBV19 and TRBJ2-7, with D possibly being TRBD2 (6 bases). This CDR3 is 15 amino acids long. Germline assignment: CDR1 LNHDA and CDR2 SQIVND (reference sequence). V lost 3 bases and J 2 bases, leaving 14 bases between the germline ends.

The chain links TRBV19 to TRBJ2-5; D is possibly TRBD2 (6 bases). This CDR3 comprises 15 residues. The germline CDR1 and CDR2 sequences are LNHDA and SQIVND (reference sequence). Trimming stripped 6 bases from V and 4 bases from J, with 18 bases between. CDR3 sequence: CASSDQGGTRETQYF. The DNA for the CDR3 is TGTGCCAGTAGCGACCAGGGCGGGACCAGAGAGACCCAGTACTTC.

V usage is TRBV25-1 and J usage is TRBJ2-7; 9 bases align to TRBD1. Germline lookup yields CDR1 MGHDK and CDR2 SYGVNS. V lost 7 bases, J lost 6 bases, and 13 bases stayed unmatched. CDR3 length: 15 amino acids. CDR3 DNA sequence: TGTGCCAGCATCCAAACTTGGACAGGGGCTTGCGAGCAGTACTTC. Translation gives CASIQTWTGACEQYF.

This clone occurred a few times. This chain joins TRBV28 and TRBJ1-5, with D uncertain. V lost 10 bases and J lost 8, with 12 bases in between. Germline V gene lookup returns CDR1 MDHEN and CDR2 SYDVKM. The CDR3 sequence is 11 residues long. This CDR3 reads CATSDIEPQHF. As DNA, the CDR3 is TGTGCCACCTCCGACATCGAGCCCCAGCATTTT.

The chain links TRBV19 to TRBJ1-5; possibly TRBD1 for D (5 bases). V was cut by 6 bases and J by 7 bases, with 22 bases left in between. CDR1 and CDR2 (germline): LNHDA, SQIVND (reference sequence). There are 16 residues in the CDR3. The CDR3 coding sequence is TGTGCCAGTAGACTGCAACGGGACGGCACGGGACAGCCCCAGCATTTT. Residues: CASRLQRDGTGQPQHF.

The V and J genes are TRBV10-1 and TRBJ2-2; no clear D. Germline V gene data show CDR1 as WNHNN and CDR2 as SYGVQD (reference sequence). The V and J ends lost 6 bases and 2 bases respectively, with 7 bases between them. The CDR3 spans 13 residues. The CDR3: CASREINTGELFF. DNA of the CDR3: TGCGCCAGCAGGGAAATAAACACCGGGGAGCTGTTTTTT.

J is TRBJ1-1 and V is TRBV28; weak D call: TRBD1 (5 bases). The CDR3 consists of 17 residues. Germline assignment: CDR1 MDHEN and CDR2 SYDVKM. The ends were cut back, 6 bases at V and 0 bases at J, with 20 bases in the middle. This CDR3 is CASREGRGQIMNTEAFF. The CDR3 bases are TGTGCCAGCAGAGAGGGACGGGGCCAGATCATGAACACTGAAGCTTTCTTT.

The chain couples TRBV15 to TRBJ1-2; D is possibly TRBD1 (6 bases). The CDR3 loop spans 15 amino acids. Germline V lookup: CDR1 LNHNV, CDR2 YYDKDF (reference sequence). V shed 0 bases and J shed 3 bases, with 11 bases lying between them. The CDR3 spells CATSRDPRGDYGYTF. The CDR3 DNA sequence: TGTGCCACCAGCAGAGATCCCAGGGGCGACTATGGCTACACCTTC.

The chain combines TRBV5-1 with TRBJ2-6; 7 positions match TRBD1. Looked up from germline, CDR1 is SGHRS and CDR2 is YFSETQ. The V and J ends lost 0 bases and 4 bases, in that order; junction bases with no gene match: 10. This CDR3 spans 18 amino acids. The chain's CDR3 is CASSLAAQGVIGANVLTF. DNA for the CDR3: TGCGCCAGCAGCTTGGCCGCTCAGGGGGTAATCGGGGCCAACGTCCTGACTTTC. Full variable domain (missing parts from reference TRBV5-1 and TRBJ2-6): KAGVTQTPRYLIKTRGQQVTLSCSPISGHRSVSWYQQTPGQGLQFLFEYFSETQRNKGNFPGRFSGRQFSNSRSEMNVSTLELGDSALYLCASSLAAQGVIGANVLTFGAGSRLTVL.

The chain combines TRBV5-5 with TRBJ2-7, with D possibly matching TRBD1 (6 bases). Germline CDR1 and CDR2: SGHKS and YYEKEE (reference sequence). Trimming took off 4 bases at V and 5 bases at J, with 13 bases between the two ends. The CDR3 is 13 residues long. The CDR3 DNA is TGTGCCAGCAGCAGATACCAGGGGAACGAGCAGTACTTC. Translation: CASSRYQGNEQYF.

V is TRBV7-8 and J is TRBJ2-3; D is possibly TRBD1 (6 bases). Per germline, CDR1 SGHVS and CDR2 FQNEAQ. V lost 3 bases, J lost 3 bases, and 10 bases lay in between. CDR3 length: 14 residues. CDR3: CASSFGRGTDTQYF. The CDR3 DNA is TGTGCCAGCAGCTTTGGCAGGGGAACAGATACGCAGTATTTT.

The rearrangement links TRBV10-3 to TRBJ2-3, with unresolved D. Trimming took 4 bases from V and 2 from J, leaving 10 bases between them. The CDR3 has 14 residues. Looked up from germline, CDR1 is ENHRY and CDR2 is SYGVKD. The CDR3 nucleotides read TGTGCCATCAGTGCCCCACCAGACACAGATACGCAGTATTTT. Translating gives CAISAPPDTDTQYF.

This chain links TRBV19 with TRBJ2-3; D could derive from TRBD1 or TRBD2 (5 bases each). This CDR3 is built from 16 residues. Germline V lookup: CDR1 LNHDA, CDR2 SQIVND (reference sequence). V dropped 1 base and J dropped 0 bases, with 11 bases sitting between them. CDR3 residues: CASSIGLGDSTDTQYF. In DNA, the CDR3 is TGTGCCAGTAGTATAGGTTTAGGGGACAGCACAGATACGCAGTATTTT. The full variable domain, rest sourced from reference TRBV19 and TRBJ2-3, is DGGITQSPKYLFRKEGQNVTLSCEQNLNHDAMYWYRQDPGQGLRLIYYSQIVNDFQKGDIAEGYSVSREKKESFPLTVTSAQKNPTAFYLCASSIGLGDSTDTQYFGPGTRLTVL.

The chain is built from TRBV7-4 and TRBJ1-3; D gene unclear. Germline CDR1 and CDR2: SGHVT and SQSDAQ. V shed 5 bases and J shed 2 bases, with 13 bases lying between them. The CDR3 is made up of 15 amino acids. For the CDR3, the DNA is TGTGCCAGCAGCCTAGGTCGGGCTACTGGAAACACCATATATTTT. Translated, it gives CASSLGRATGNTIYF. The full variable domain, with the rest looked up from reference TRBV7-4 and TRBJ1-3, is GAGVSQSPRYKVAKRGRDVALRCDSISGHVTLYWYRQTLGQGSEVLTYSQSDAQRDKSGRPSGRFSAERPERSVSTLKIQRTEQGDSAVYLCASSLGRATGNTIYFGEGSWLTVV.

This chain uses TRBV6-6 with TRBJ2-7; perhaps TRBD2 as D (6 bases). CDR3 length equals 16 residues. Germline V gene data show CDR1 as MNHNY and CDR2 as SVGAGI (reference sequence). V was clipped by 7 bases and J by 3 bases, with 22 bases between them. CDR3 DNA sequence: TGTGCCAGCATCCCTGGCGGGGCGCTAGGTGGCTACGAGCAGTACTTC. Amino acid sequence: CASIPGGALGGYEQYF.

V is TRBV18 and J is TRBJ1-5, with 8 positions matching TRBD1. CDR3 length: 14 residues. The ends lost 4 bases at V and 5 bases at J; junction bases unmatched: 4. The germline V gene has CDR1 KGHSH and CDR2 LQKENI. The CDR3 region is CASSLLQGDQPQHF. In DNA, the CDR3 is TGTGCCAGCTCACTGTTACAGGGGGATCAGCCCCAGCATTTT. The whole variable domain, remainder taken from reference TRBV18 and TRBJ1-5, is NAGVMQNPRHLVRRRGQEARLRCSPMKGHSHVYWYRQLPEEGLKFMVYLQKENIIDESGMPKERFSAEFPKEGPSILRIQQVVRGDSAAYFCASSLLQGDQPQHFGDGTRLSIL.

The chain has TRBV10-1 and TRBJ1-2; no definite D call. CDR3 length equals 15 residues. CDR1 and CDR2 (germline): WNHNN, SYGVQD (reference sequence). V dropped 7 bases and J dropped 0 bases, with 15 bases sitting between them. CDR3 coding DNA: TGCGCCAGCACTCCGAGGAATCTTGCTAACTATGGCTACACCTTC. Its protein is CASTPRNLANYGYTF.

This chain connects TRBV7-2 to TRBJ2-7; 7 bases are a match to TRBD1. Germline CDR1 reads SGHTA; CDR2 reads FQGNSA. The V and J ends lost 2 bases and 7 bases, in that order; junction bases with no gene match: 20. CDR3 size: 18 residues. The CDR3 here is CASSLSTRYRGSPGEQYF. The CDR3 DNA reads as TGTGCCAGCAGCTTATCCACGCGGTACAGGGGCTCCCCGGGGGAGCAGTACTTC.

The chain has TRBV6-1 and TRBJ1-5; maybe TRBD1 (5 bases). The germline V gene encodes CDR1 MNHNS and CDR2 SASEGT. V dropped 3 bases and J dropped 4 bases, with 10 bases sitting between them. The CDR3 is made up of 14 amino acids. CDR3 sequence: CASSEWSGNQPQHF. CDR3 coding DNA: TGTGCCAGCAGTGAGTGGTCAGGGAATCAGCCCCAGCATTTT.

The chain has TRBV7-3 and TRBJ2-2; 13 bases are a match to TRBD2. The CDR3 is 16 residues long. CDR1 is SGHTA, CDR2 FQGTGA, per germline. The ends lost 5 bases at V and 7 bases at J; junction bases unmatched: 7. CDR3 in DNA: TGTGCCAGCAGCCCCTGGACTAGCGGGGGTTTCGGGGAGCTGTTTTTT. This encodes CASSPWTSGGFGELFF.

This rearrangement joins TRBV7-8 to TRBJ2-1; D unresolved. The CDR3 extends over 14 amino acids. V gave up 1 base and J gave up 10 bases, with 14 bases separating them. Germline V lookup: CDR1 SGHVS, CDR2 FQNEAQ. The DNA for the CDR3 is TGTGCCAGCAGCTTAGTGTTAAGTGTCGGGGAGCAGTTCTTC. Translation: CASSLVLSVGEQFF.

The rearrangement joins TRBV9 to TRBJ1-2; D may be TRBD1 (6 bases). The CDR3 is 14 amino acids. Trimming left V 3 bases short and J 8 bases short, with 17 bases between. Germline V CDR1 and CDR2: SGDLS, YYNGEE. In DNA form, the CDR3 reads TGTGCCAGCAGCGCCCAGATGGGGGCACAGGGCTACACCTTC. Protein: CASSAQMGAQGYTF.

This clone showed up just once. This chain connects TRBV7-8 to TRBJ1-6; 7 positions agree with TRBD1. V shed 5 bases and J 6 bases; nucleotides not matched to a gene: 7. CDR3 length: 15 residues. Germline CDR1 is SGHVS and CDR2 is FQNEAQ. As DNA, the CDR3 is TGTGCCAGCAGCCCCAGACAGGGTCCTAATTCACCCCTCCACTTT. Amino acids: CASSPRQGPNSPLHF.

V and J are TRBV30 and TRBJ1-5, with a possible D match to TRBD1 (5 bases). CDR1 is GTSNPN and CDR2 is SVGIG in the germline V gene (reference sequence). This CDR3 spans 15 amino acids. Trimming took 0 bases from V and 2 from J, leaving 11 bases between them. The CDR3 here is CAWSVLGVGNQPQHF. The DNA of the CDR3 is TGTGCCTGGAGTGTTCTGGGGGTAGGCAATCAGCCCCAGCATTTT.